The 26 T cell receptor beta chains listed next were all sequenced from one sample in a study of blood T cell repertoires in COVID-19. Sequenced by immunoSEQ multiplex PCR; TCRdb stores in-frame clones only, minus some. This sample has over 200,000 clones, with around 87% found just once. Input material: peripheral blood. All receptors derive from a woman aged 45-59 years with acute or convalescent COVID-19.

This clone was detected once. The chain recombines TRBV14 with TRBJ1-4; 7 nucleotides agree with TRBD1. The CDR3 is made up of 14 amino acids. V was pared by 5 bases and J by 5 bases, with 5 bases of the junction left unmatched. Germline CDR1 is SGHDN and CDR2 is FVKESK. This chain's CDR3 is CASSRDSGNEKLFF. For the CDR3, the DNA is TGTGCCAGCAGCAGGGACAGTGGCAATGAAAAACTGTTTTTT.

The chain has TRBV9 and TRBJ2-1; D may be TRBD1 (6 bases). The V end was cut by 0 bases, the J end by 2 bases, with 9 bases between. This CDR3 comprises 15 residues. The V gene's germline CDR1 is SGDLS and CDR2 YYNGEE. The CDR3 DNA sequence: TGTGCCAGCAGCGTAGCCCAGGGGACCTACAATGAGCAGTTCTTC. As protein: CASSVAQGTYNEQFF.

This clone was detected only once. This chain connects TRBV7-2 to TRBJ1-5; D is ambiguous. CDR1 and CDR2 from the germline V gene are SGHTA and FQGNSA. This CDR3 contains 14 residues. The germline V and J ends were trimmed by 5 bases and 6 bases, with 14 bases remaining between them. CDR3 sequence reads: CASSLTGPTQPQHF. The CDR3 bases are TGTGCCAGCAGCCTGACGGGTCCCACTCAGCCCCAGCATTTT.

The chain uses TRBV15 and TRBJ2-7; 10 bases are a match to TRBD1. Germline assignment: CDR1 LNHNV and CDR2 YYDKDF (reference sequence). Trimming at V came to 0 bases and at J to 0 bases, leaving 5 bases not matched to a gene. The CDR3 length is 17 residues. In nucleotides, the CDR3 is TGTGCCACCAGCAGAGAAGACAGGGGGCCCAGCTCCTACGAGCAGTACTTC. It encodes CATSREDRGPSSYEQYF. Using reference TRBV15 and TRBJ2-7 for the parts outside the CDR3, the full variable domain is DAMVIQNPRYQVTQFGKPVTLSCSQTLNHNVMYWYQQKSSQAPKLLFHYYDKDFNNEADTPDNFQSRRPNTSFCFLDIRSPGLGDTAMYLCATSREDRGPSSYEQYFGPGTRLTVT.

The gene calls are TRBV7-9 and TRBJ2-5, with D possibly being TRBD2 (5 bases). Germline CDR1 SEHNR, CDR2 FQNEAQ (reference sequence). This CDR3 contains 13 residues. V was clipped by 2 bases and J by 5 bases, with 9 bases between them. The CDR3 sequence: CASSLSREETQYF. DNA of the CDR3: TGTGCCAGCAGCTTATCTAGGGAGGAGACCCAGTACTTC.

The rearrangement links TRBV7-2 to TRBJ2-5, with D hard to call. The germline CDR1 and CDR2 sequences are SGHTA and FQGNSA. The CDR3 loop spans 12 amino acids. Trimming removed 2 bases at V and 4 bases at J, with 5 bases between. The DNA for the CDR3 is TGTGCCAGCAGCTTATACAGAGAGACCCAGTACTTC. Encoded protein: CASSLYRETQYF.

V gene TRBV19 combines with J gene TRBJ2-7; D not resolved. Trimming cost V 3 bases and J 2 bases, with 8 bases left between them. Germline lookup yields CDR1 LNHDA and CDR2 SQIVND (reference sequence). CDR3 length: 13 residues. Written as DNA, the CDR3 is TGTGCCAGTAGTATCAGGCCGACCTACGAGCAGTACTTC. It specifies CASSIRPTYEQYF. The full variable domain, its missing parts supplied by reference TRBV19 and TRBJ2-7, is DGGITQSPKYLFRKEGQNVTLSCEQNLNHDAMYWYRQDPGQGLRLIYYSQIVNDFQKGDIAEGYSVSREKKESFPLTVTSAQKNPTAFYLCASSIRPTYEQYFGPGTRLTVT.

This chain joins TRBV14 and TRBJ2-7; D is possibly TRBD1 (5 bases). The V and J ends lost 0 bases and 3 bases respectively, with 12 bases between them. Looked up from germline, CDR1 is SGHDN and CDR2 is FVKESK. This CDR3 has 15 amino acids. CDR3 in amino acids: CASSQEDAGYYEQYF. The CDR3 nucleotides read TGTGCCAGCAGCCAAGAGGACGCAGGGTACTACGAGCAGTACTTC. Drawing the rest from reference TRBV14 and TRBJ2-7, the complete variable domain is EAGVTQFPSHSVIEKGQTVTLRCDPISGHDNLYWYRRVMGKEIKFLLHFVKESKQDESGMPNNRFLAERTGGTYSTLKVQPAELEDSGVYFCASSQEDAGYYEQYFGPGTRLTVT.

This rearrangement joins TRBV3-1 (or the pseudogene TRBV3-2) to TRBJ1-3; 8 nucleotides align to TRBD1. Germline CDR1 and CDR2: LGHDT and YNNKEL (reference sequence). Trimming cost V 4 bases and J 5 bases; bases outside gene matches: 4. This CDR3 is built from 14 residues. In nucleotides, the CDR3 is TGTGCCAGCAGCCCCGGACAGGGAAGAAACACCATATATTTT. Translation: CASSPGQGRNTIYF.

This chain joins TRBV13 and TRBJ2-1; 10 bases match TRBD1. Germline V gene data show CDR1 as PRHDT and CDR2 as FYEKMQ (reference sequence). Losses at the gene ends were 5 bases for V and 4 bases for J; bases not matched to a gene: 5. CDR3 length: 15 residues. CDR3 amino acids: CASSPLGQGYNEQFF. The CDR3 DNA is TGTGCCAGCAGCCCCCTGGGACAGGGGTACAATGAGCAGTTCTTC.

The rearrangement joins TRBV14 to TRBJ2-7; 7 bases fit TRBD2. The CDR3 has 20 residues. V lost 6 bases to trimming and J lost 4 bases; unmatched junction nucleotides: 27. CDR1 and CDR2 from the germline V gene are SGHDN and FVKESK. The CDR3, as DNA: TGTGCCAGCAGTCCCCGCGCGGGGCAATCGGGGGAGGGCCATTGGTACGAGCAGTACTTC. It yields the protein CASSPRAGQSGEGHWYEQYF.

The gene calls are TRBV2 and TRBJ2-5; possible D gene TRBD2, 6 bases. The CDR3 is made up of 14 amino acids. Per germline, CDR1 SNHLY and CDR2 FYNNEI. Trimming cost V 0 bases and J 4 bases, with 9 bases left between them. CDR3: CASSEAMGGETQYF. In DNA form, the CDR3 reads TGTGCCAGCAGTGAAGCTATGGGGGGAGAGACCCAGTACTTC.

This sequence joins TRBV21-1 and TRBJ1-5; TRBD1, the table's D call, lacks a check against the DNA. TRBV21-1 is recorded as a pseudogene. The length of the CDR3 is 16 residues. CDR3 bases: TGTGCCAGCAGCAGACAGGGGCCCTATAGCAATCAGCCCCAGCATTTT. Its translation: CASSRQGPYSNQPQHF.

The V and J genes are TRBV18 and TRBJ1-2; the D gene is possibly TRBD1 (5 bases). V dropped 0 bases and J dropped 7 bases, with 15 bases sitting between them. Germline V gene data show CDR1 as KGHSH and CDR2 as LQKENI. This CDR3 comprises 15 residues. The CDR3 DNA follows: TGTGCCAGCTCACCACCGGCCAGGGTAGGCTCTGGCTACACCTTC. Translating gives CASSPPARVGSGYTF.

The CDR3 nucleotides are TGCAGCGTTTACGGGACAGCCTCCTACGAGCAGTACTTC. Translation: CSVYGTASYEQYF. J is TRBJ2-7 and V is TRBV29-1, with TRBD1 identical over 7 bases. The CDR3 totals 13 residues. The V segment lost 5 bases and the J segment 0 bases; nucleotides outside the gene matches: 4. Germline V lookup: CDR1 SQVTM, CDR2 ANQGSEA.

This rearrangement joins TRBV2 to TRBJ1-2; TRBD1 is a possible D gene (5 bases). CDR3 length: 14 amino acids. V lost 6 bases, J lost 5 bases, and 16 bases lay in between. CDR1 SNHLY and CDR2 FYNNEI come from the germline V gene. The CDR3 loop reads CASRQDSLGYGYTF. CDR3 DNA sequence: TGTGCCAGCAGGCAAGACAGTTTGGGGTATGGCTACACCTTC. The whole variable domain, filled in from reference TRBV2 and TRBJ1-2, reads EPEVTQTPSHQVTQMGQEVILRCVPISNHLYFYWYRQILGQKVEFLVSFYNNEISEKSEIFDDQFSVERPDGSNFTLKIRSTKLEDSAMYFCASRQDSLGYGYTFGSGTRLTVV.

This chain joins TRBV4-3 and TRBJ1-1, with TRBD1 identical over 7 bases. Germline V gene lookup returns CDR1 LGHNA and CDR2 YSLEER. V dropped 0 bases and J dropped 5; count of bases not matched to a gene: 18. This CDR3 is 19 amino acids long. CDR3 region: CASSQDALSETGIWTEAFF. CDR3 sequence (DNA): TGCGCCAGCAGCCAAGATGCGCTTTCCGAGACAGGGATTTGGACTGAAGCTTTCTTT.

The V gene is TRBV7-9, the J gene TRBJ2-7; D is undetermined. This CDR3 is built from 13 residues. V lost 1 base, J lost 12 bases, and 16 bases lay in between. Germline V CDR1 and CDR2: SEHNR, FQNEAQ (reference sequence). CDR3 in amino acids: CASSLGQVSVGYF. CDR3 coding DNA: TGTGCCAGCAGCTTAGGTCAGGTATCAGTGGGGTACTTC. Using reference TRBV7-9 and TRBJ2-7 for the parts outside the CDR3, the full variable domain is DTGVSQNPRHKITKRGQNVTFRCDPISEHNRLYWYRQTLGQGPEFLTYFQNEAQLEKSRLLSDRFSAERPKGSFSTLEIQRTEQGDSAMYLCASSLGQVSVGYFGPGTRLTVT.

This rearrangement joins TRBV19 to TRBJ2-1; 9 nucleotides align to TRBD2. V lost 4 bases, J lost 0 bases, and 7 bases stayed unmatched. The length of the CDR3 is 17 residues. CDR1 is LNHDA and CDR2 is SQIVND in the germline V gene (reference sequence). The CDR3 nucleotides read TGTGCCAGTAGTAAGACTAGCGGTTTGAGCTCCTACAATGAGCAGTTCTTC. This encodes CASSKTSGLSSYNEQFF.

This clone was detected a few times. The chain has TRBV29-1 and TRBJ2-3; TRBD1 matches at 8 bases. The CDR3 totals 13 residues. V was clipped by 7 bases and J by 11 bases; unmatched bases: 14. Germline V gene lookup returns CDR1 SQVTM and CDR2 ANQGSEA. The DNA of the CDR3 is TGCAGCGGATCGGACAGGGACAACGGGTGGCAGTATTTT. The encoded protein is CSGSDRDNGWQYF.

A remark on this clone: This specimen includes other DNA sequences encoding the same CDR3. In DNA, the CDR3 is TGTGCCAGCAGTTACTCAGCAGGATCCTACGAGCAGTACTTC. Its translation is CASSYSAGSYEQYF. The rearrangement links TRBV6-5 to TRBJ2-7; D is ambiguous. Trimming took 0 bases from V and 1 from J, leaving 7 bases between them. The CDR3 is 14 amino acids. CDR1 MNHEY and CDR2 SVGAGI come from the germline V gene.

The rearrangement uses TRBV18 and TRBJ2-1; D remains ambiguous. V shed 3 bases and J shed 8 bases, with 14 bases lying between them. CDR3 size: 14 residues. Germline CDR1 reads KGHSH; CDR2 reads LQKENI. DNA of the CDR3: TGTGCCAGCTCACCGGTCCAGGTCTGGGATGAGCAGTTCTTC. Translated: CASSPVQVWDEQFF.

The chain combines TRBV7-6 with TRBJ1-3; 10 nucleotides match TRBD1. The J segment lost 4 bases and the V segment lost 5 bases, leaving 8 bases of the junction unmatched. CDR3 length: 16 amino acids. Germline CDR1 SGHVS, CDR2 FNYEAQ. In DNA, the CDR3 is TGTGCCAGCAGCCCGCGGACAGGGGGTTCAGGAAACACCATATATTTT. Its protein product is CASSPRTGGSGNTIYF.

The chain joins TRBV5-6 to TRBJ1-4, with D possibly matching TRBD1 (5 bases). Germline lookup yields CDR1 SGHDT and CDR2 YYEEEE. The V end lost 4 bases, the J end lost 6 bases, and 10 bases lay between the germline ends. This CDR3 spans 13 amino acids. CDR3 DNA: TGTGCCAGCAGCGGGGGGAAAGATGAAAAACTGTTTTTT. Amino acids: CASSGGKDEKLFF. Drawing the rest from reference TRBV5-6 and TRBJ1-4, the complete variable domain is DAGVTQSPTHLIKTRGQQVTLRCSPKSGHDTVSWYQQALGQGPQFIFQYYEEEERQRGNFPDRFSGHQFPNYSSELNVNALLLGDSALYLCASSGGKDEKLFFGSGTQLSVL.

The V gene is TRBV27, the J gene TRBJ1-5, with D unresolved. V was trimmed by 4 bases and J by 5 bases, leaving 9 bases between them. The CDR3 is 13 amino acids. Germline CDR1 is MNHEY and CDR2 is SMNVEV (reference sequence). The CDR3 DNA reads as TGTGCCAGCAGTTATAACAGAGATCAGCCCCAGCATTTT. Its protein is CASSYNRDQPQHF.

The genes are TRBV6-2 or TRBV6-3 and TRBJ1-1, with D possibly being TRBD1 (6 bases). This CDR3 is 13 amino acids long. V dropped 2 bases and J dropped 8 bases, with 12 bases sitting between them. CDR1 MNHEY and CDR2 SVGEGT come from the germline V gene. CDR3 bases: TGTGCCAGCAGTTACAAGGCAGGGGTAGAAGCTTTCTTT. Translating it yields CASSYKAGVEAFF.